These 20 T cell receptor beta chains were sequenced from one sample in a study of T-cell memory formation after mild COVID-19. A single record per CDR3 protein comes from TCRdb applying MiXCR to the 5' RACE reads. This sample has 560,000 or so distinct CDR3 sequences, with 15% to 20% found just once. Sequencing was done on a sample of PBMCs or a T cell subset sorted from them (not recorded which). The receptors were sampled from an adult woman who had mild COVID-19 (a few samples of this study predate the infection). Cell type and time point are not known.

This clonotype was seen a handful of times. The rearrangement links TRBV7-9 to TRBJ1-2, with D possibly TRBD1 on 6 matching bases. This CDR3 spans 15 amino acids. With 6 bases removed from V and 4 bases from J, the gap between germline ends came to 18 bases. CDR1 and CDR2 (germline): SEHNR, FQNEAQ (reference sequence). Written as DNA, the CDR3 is TGTGCCAGCAGTCACACCTATAAGGGGGGCTATGGCTACACCTTC. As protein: CASSHTYKGGYGYTF.

CDR3 sequence (DNA): TGTGCCAGCAGTTTCCGGATGAACACTGAAGCTTTCTTT. It yields the protein CASSFRMNTEAFF. V usage is TRBV12-3 or TRBV12-4 and J usage is TRBJ1-1; no clear D gene. The CDR3 consists of 13 residues. V lost 3 bases, J lost 0 bases, and 5 bases lay in between.

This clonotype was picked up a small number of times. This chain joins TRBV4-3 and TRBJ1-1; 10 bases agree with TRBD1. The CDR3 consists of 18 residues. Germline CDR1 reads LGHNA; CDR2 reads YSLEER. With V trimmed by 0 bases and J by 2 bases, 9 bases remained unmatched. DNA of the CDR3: TGCGCCAGCAGCCAAGACACTCCGGACAGGGGGAGTAACACTGAAGCTTTCTTT. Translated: CASSQDTPDRGSNTEAFF.

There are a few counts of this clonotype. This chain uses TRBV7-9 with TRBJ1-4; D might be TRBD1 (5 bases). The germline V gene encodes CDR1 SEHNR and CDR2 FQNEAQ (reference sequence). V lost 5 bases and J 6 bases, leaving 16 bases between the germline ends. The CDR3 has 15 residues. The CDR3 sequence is CASSPNGGIHEKLFF. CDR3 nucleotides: TGTGCCAGCAGCCCCAATGGGGGAATACATGAAAAACTGTTTTTT.

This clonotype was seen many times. The CDR3 spells CASSLQGANNLYF. The CDR3 nucleotides read TGTGCCAGCAGTTTACAGGGGGCCAACAATTTATATTTT. This sequence joins TRBV12-3 or TRBV12-4 and TRBJ2-3, with 8 bases matching TRBD1. The CDR3 is made up of 13 amino acids. V trimming: 2 bases; J trimming: 15 bases; junction bases outside the gene matches: 10.

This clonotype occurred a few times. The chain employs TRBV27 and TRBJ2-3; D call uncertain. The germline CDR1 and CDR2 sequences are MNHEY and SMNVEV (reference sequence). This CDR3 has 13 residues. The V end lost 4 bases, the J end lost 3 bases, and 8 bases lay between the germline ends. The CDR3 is CASSYTRTDTQYF. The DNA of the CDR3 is TGTGCCAGCAGTTACACCCGTACAGATACGCAGTATTTT.

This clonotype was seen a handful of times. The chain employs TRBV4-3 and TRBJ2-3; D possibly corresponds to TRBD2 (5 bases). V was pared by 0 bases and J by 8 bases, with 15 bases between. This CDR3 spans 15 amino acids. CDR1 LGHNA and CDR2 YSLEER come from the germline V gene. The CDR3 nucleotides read TGCGCCAGCAGCCAAGATCCCGGGAAATTGGTTACGCAGTATTTT. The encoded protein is CASSQDPGKLVTQYF.

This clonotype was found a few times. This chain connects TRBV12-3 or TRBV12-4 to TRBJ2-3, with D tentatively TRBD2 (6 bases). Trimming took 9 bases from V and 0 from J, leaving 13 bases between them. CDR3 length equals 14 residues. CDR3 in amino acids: CASGRGASTDTQYF. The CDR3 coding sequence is TGTGCCAGTGGGCGGGGAGCTAGCACAGATACGCAGTATTTT.

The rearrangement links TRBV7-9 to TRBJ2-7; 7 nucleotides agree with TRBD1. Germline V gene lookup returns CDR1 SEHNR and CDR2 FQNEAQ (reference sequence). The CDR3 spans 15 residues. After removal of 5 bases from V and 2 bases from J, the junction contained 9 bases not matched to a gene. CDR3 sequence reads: CASSELTGIPYEQYF. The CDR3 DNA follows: TGTGCCAGCAGCGAACTGACAGGGATCCCCTACGAGCAGTACTTC.

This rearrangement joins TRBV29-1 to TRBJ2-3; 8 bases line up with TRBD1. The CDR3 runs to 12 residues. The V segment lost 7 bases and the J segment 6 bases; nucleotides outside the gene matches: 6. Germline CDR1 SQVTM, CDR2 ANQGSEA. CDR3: CSGDRGMDTQYF. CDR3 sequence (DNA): TGCAGCGGAGACAGGGGTATGGATACGCAGTATTTT.

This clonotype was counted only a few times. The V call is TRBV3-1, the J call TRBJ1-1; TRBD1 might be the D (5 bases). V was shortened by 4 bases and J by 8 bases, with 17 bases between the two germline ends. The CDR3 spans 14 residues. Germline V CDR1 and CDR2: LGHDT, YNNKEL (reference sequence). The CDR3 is CASSLRGGGGEAFF. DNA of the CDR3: TGTGCCAGCAGCCTAAGGGGCGGGGGAGGCGAAGCTTTCTTT.

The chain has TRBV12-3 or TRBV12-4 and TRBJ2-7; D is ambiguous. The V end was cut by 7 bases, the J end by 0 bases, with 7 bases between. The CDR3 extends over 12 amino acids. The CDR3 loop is CASTINSYEQYF. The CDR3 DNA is TGTGCCAGCACCATAAACTCCTACGAGCAGTACTTC.

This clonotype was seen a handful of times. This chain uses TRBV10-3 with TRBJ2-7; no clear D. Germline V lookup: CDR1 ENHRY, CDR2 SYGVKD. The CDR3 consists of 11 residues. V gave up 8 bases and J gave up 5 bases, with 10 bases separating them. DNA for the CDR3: TGTGCCATCTCCCCATCGGACGAGCAGTACTTC. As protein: CAISPSDEQYF.

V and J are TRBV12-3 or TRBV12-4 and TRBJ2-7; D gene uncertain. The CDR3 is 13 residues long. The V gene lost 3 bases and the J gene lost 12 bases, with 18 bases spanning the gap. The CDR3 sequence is CASSLSALGRLYF. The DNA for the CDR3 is TGTGCCAGCAGTTTGAGTGCGCTCGGCAGGCTGTACTTC.

CDR3 in DNA: TGCAGTGTCCCCGGGACTCTCCAAGAGACCCAGTACTTC. This gives the protein CSVPGTLQETQYF. This sequence joins TRBV20-1 and TRBJ2-5; D is possibly TRBD2 (6 bases). The CDR3 is 13 residues long. CDR1 is DFQATT and CDR2 is SNEGSKA in the germline V gene (reference sequence). V lost 7 bases and J lost 1, with 13 bases in between.

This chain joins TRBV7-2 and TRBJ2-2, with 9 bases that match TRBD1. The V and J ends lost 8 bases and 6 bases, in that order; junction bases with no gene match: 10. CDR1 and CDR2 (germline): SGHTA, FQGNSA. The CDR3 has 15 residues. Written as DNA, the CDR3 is TGTGCCAGCGGCCGACAGGGGGGTATAGCCGGGGAGCTGTTTTTT. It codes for CASGRQGGIAGELFF.

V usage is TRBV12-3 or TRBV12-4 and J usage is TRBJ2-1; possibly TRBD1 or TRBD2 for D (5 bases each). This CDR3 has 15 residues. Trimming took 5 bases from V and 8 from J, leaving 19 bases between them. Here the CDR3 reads CASSPGTPQFDEQFF. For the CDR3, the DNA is TGTGCCAGCAGTCCCGGGACCCCCCAATTCGATGAGCAGTTCTTC.

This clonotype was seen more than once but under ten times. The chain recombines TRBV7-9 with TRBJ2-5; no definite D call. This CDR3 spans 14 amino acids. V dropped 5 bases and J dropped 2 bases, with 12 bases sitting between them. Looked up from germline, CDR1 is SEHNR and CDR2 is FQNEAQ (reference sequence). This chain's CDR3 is CASSTEWKQETQYF. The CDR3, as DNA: TGTGCCAGCAGCACCGAGTGGAAACAAGAGACCCAGTACTTC. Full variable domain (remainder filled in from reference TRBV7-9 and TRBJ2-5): DTGVSQNPRHKITKRGQNVTFRCDPISEHNRLYWYRQTLGQGPEFLTYFQNEAQLEKSRLLSDRFSAERPKGSFSTLEIQRTEQGDSAMYLCASSTEWKQETQYFGPGTRLLVL.

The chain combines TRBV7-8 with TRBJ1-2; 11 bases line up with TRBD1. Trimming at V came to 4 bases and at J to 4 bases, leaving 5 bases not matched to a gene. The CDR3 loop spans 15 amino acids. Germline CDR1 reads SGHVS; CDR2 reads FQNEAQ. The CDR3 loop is CASSSPGTGGYGYTF. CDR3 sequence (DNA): TGTGCCAGCAGCTCACCCGGGACAGGGGGCTATGGCTACACCTTC.

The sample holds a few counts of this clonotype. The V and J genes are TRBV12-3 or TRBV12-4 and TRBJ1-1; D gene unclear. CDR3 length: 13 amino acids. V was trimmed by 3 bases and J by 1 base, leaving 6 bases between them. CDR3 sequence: CASSFETNTEAFF. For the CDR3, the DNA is TGTGCCAGCAGTTTTGAGACGAACACTGAAGCTTTCTTT.